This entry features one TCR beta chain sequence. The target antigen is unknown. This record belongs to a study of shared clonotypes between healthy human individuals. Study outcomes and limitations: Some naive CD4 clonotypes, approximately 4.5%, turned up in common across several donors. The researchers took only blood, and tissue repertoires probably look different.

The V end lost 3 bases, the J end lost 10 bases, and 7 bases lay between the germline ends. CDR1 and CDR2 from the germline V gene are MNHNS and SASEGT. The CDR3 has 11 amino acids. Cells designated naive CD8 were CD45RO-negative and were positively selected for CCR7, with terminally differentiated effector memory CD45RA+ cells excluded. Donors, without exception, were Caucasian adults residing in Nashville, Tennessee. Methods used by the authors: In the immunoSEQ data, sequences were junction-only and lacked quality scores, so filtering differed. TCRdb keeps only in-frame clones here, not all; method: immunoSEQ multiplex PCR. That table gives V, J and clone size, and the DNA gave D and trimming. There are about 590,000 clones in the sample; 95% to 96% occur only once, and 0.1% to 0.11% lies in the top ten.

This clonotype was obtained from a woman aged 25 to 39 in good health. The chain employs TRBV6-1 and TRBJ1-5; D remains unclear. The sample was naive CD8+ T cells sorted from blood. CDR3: CASSEGSPQHF. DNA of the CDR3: TGTGCCAGCAGTGAGGGTAGTCCCCAGCATTTT.